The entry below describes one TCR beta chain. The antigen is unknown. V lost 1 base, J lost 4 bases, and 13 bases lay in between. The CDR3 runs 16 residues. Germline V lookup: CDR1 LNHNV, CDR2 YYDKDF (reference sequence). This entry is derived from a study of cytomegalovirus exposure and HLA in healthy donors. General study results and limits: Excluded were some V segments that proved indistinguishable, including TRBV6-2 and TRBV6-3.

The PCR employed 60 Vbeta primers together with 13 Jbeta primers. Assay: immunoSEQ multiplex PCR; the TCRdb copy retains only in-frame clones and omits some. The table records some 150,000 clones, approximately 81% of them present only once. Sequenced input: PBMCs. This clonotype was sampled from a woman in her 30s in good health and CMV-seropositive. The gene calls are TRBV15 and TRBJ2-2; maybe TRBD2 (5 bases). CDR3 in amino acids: CATSRGERRGTGELFF. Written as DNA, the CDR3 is TGTGCCACCAGCAGAGGGGAGCGGAGAGGCACCGGGGAGCTGTTTTTT. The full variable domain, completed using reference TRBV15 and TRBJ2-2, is DAMVIQNPRYQVTQFGKPVTLSCSQTLNHNVMYWYQQKSSQAPKLLFHYYDKDFNNEADTPDNFQSRRPNTSFCFLDIRSPGLGDTAMYLCATSRGERRGTGELFFGEGSRLTVL.